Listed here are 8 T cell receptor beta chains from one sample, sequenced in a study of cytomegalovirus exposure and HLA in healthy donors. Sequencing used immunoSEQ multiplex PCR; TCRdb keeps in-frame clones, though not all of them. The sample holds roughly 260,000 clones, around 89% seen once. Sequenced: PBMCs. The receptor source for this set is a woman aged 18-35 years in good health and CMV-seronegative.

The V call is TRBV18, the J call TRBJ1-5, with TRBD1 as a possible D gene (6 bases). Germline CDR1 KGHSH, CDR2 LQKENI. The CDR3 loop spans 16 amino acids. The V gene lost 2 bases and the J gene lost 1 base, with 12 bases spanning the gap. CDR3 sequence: CASSPYRDRSNQPQHF. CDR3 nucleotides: TGTGCCAGCTCACCATACAGGGATCGAAGCAATCAGCCCCAGCATTTT.

CDR3 sequence (DNA): TGTGCCAGCAGTGTGTACAGGGCGGTGGGTGAAAAACTGTTTTTT. This encodes CASSVYRAVGEKLFF. This rearrangement joins TRBV27 to TRBJ1-4, with a tentative D call TRBD1 (6 bases). V gave up 5 bases and J gave up 7 bases, with 17 bases separating them. CDR1 is MNHEY and CDR2 is SMNVEV in the germline V gene (reference sequence). This CDR3 region has 15 residues. Full variable domain (missing parts from reference TRBV27 and TRBJ1-4): EAQVTQNPRYLITVTGKKLTVTCSQNMNHEYMSWYRQDPGLGLRQIYYSMNVEVTDKGDVPEGYKVSRKEKRNFPLILESPSPNQTSLYFCASSVYRAVGEKLFFGSGTQLSVL.

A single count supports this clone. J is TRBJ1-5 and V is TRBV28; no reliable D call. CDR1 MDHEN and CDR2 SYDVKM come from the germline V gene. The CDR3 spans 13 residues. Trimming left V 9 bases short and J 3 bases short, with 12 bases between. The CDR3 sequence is CASSQASNQPQHF. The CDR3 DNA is TGTGCCAGTTCCCAGGCGTCCAATCAGCCCCAGCATTTT. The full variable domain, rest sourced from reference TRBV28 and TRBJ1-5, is DVKVTQSSRYLVKRTGEKVFLECVQDMDHENMFWYRQDPGLGLRLIYFSYDVKMKEKGDIPEGYSVSREKKERFSLILESASTNQTSMYLCASSQASNQPQHFGDGTRLSIL.

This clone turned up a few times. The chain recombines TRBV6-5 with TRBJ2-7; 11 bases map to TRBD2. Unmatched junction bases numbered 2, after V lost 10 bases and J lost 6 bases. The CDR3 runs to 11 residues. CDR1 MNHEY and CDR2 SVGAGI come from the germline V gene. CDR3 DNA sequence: TGTGCCATACTAGCGGGGGTCGAGCAGTACTTC. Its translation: CAILAGVEQYF.

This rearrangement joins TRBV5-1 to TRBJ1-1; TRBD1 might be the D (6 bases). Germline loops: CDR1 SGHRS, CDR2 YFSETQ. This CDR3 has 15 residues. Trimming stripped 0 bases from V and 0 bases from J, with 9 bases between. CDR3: CASSLVTGLNTEAFF. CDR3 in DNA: TGCGCCAGCAGCTTGGTCACAGGGCTGAACACTGAAGCTTTCTTT.

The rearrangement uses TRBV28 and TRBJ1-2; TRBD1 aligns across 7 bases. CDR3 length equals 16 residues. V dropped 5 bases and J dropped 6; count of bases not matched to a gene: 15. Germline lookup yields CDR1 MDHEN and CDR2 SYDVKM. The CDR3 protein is CASSPRPTGDVDGYTF. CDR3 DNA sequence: TGTGCCAGCAGTCCACGCCCCACAGGGGATGTGGATGGCTACACCTTC.

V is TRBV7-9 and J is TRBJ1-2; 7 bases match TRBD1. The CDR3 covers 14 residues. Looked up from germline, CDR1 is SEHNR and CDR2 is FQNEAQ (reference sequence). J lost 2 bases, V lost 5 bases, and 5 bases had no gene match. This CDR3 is CASSNRGRNYGYTF. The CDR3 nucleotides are TGTGCCAGCAGCAACAGGGGAAGAAACTATGGCTACACCTTC.

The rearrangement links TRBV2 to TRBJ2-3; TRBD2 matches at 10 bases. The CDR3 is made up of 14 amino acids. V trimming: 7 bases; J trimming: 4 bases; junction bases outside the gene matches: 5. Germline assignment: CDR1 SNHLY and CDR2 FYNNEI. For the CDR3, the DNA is TGTGCCAGCAAGACCAGCGGGGGGGCAGATACGCAGTATTTT. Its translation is CASKTSGGADTQYF.